The present T cell receptor (beta chain) was sequenced within a study of Ad26.COV2.S vaccination and SARS-CoV-2 variants. Across the study: Ad26.COV2.S given intramuscularly, once or twice 56 days apart.

The V gene's germline CDR1 is MNHEY and CDR2 SVGAGI. The CDR3 extends over 14 amino acids. As for this clone: An end of the junction does not agree with germline; a read error may underlie this.

Described treatment: some 20 received Ad26.COV2.S at low or high dose, single or two shots; about 5 received placebo; per-sample allocation not given. Specimen acquisition occurred on day 63 following the initial vaccine or placebo injection. A Boston adult aged 18-55 years was the donor. Sequencing used immunoSEQ multiplex PCR; TCRdb keeps in-frame clones, though not all of them. The table has roughly 700,000 clones, roughly 90% seen once. Here the sequenced sample was peripheral blood, taken in a trial of Ad26.COV2.S vaccine versus placebo. The sequence derives from a person aged 18-60 years who received the Ad26.COV2.S COVID-19 vaccine or a placebo. The chain carries TRBV6-5 and TRBJ2-5, with TRBD2 identical over 9 bases. CDR3 in amino acids: CASSYDSSGDSRDF. The CDR3 coding sequence is TGTGCCAGCAGTTACGACTCTAGCGGGGATAGTAGGGACTTC.